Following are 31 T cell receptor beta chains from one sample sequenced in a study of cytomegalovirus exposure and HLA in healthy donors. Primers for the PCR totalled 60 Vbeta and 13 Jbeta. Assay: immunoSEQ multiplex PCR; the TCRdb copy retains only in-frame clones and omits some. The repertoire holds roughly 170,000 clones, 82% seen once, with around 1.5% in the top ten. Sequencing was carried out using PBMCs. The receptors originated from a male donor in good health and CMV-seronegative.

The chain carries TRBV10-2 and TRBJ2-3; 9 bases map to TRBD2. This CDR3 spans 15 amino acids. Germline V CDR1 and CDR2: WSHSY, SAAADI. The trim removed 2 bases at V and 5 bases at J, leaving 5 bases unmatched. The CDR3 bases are TGCGCCAGCAGTGAGGGCGGGGGGGTTGGAGATACGCAGTATTTT. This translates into CASSEGGGVGDTQYF.

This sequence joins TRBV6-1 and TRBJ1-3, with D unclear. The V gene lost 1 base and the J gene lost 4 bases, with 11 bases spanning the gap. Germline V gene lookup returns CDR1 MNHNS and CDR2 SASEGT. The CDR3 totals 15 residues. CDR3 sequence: CASSEVGGRGNTIYF. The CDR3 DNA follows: TGTGCCAGCAGTGAAGTAGGCGGCCGGGGAAACACCATATATTTT.

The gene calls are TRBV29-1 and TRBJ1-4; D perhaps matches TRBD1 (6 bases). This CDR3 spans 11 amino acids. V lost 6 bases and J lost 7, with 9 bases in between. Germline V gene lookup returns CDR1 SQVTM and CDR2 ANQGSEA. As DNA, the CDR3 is TGCAGCGTACAGGGTGGTGAAAAACTGTTTTTT. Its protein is CSVQGGEKLFF.

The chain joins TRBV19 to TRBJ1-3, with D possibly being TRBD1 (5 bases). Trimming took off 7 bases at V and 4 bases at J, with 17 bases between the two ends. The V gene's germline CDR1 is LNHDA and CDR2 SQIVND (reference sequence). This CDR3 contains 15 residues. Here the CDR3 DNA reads TGTGCCAGTACCCTCGACGGGGGTTCGGGAAACACCATATATTTT. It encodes CASTLDGGSGNTIYF. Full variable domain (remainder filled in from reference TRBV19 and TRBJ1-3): DGGITQSPKYLFRKEGQNVTLSCEQNLNHDAMYWYRQDPGQGLRLIYYSQIVNDFQKGDIAEGYSVSREKKESFPLTVTSAQKNPTAFYLCASTLDGGSGNTIYFGEGSWLTVV.

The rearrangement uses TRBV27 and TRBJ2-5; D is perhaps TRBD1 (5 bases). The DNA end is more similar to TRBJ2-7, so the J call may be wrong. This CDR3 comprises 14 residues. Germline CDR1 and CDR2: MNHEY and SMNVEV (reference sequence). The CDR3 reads CASSLQQGPYEQYF. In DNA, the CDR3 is TGTGCCAGCAGTTTACAGCAGGGTCCCTACGAGCAGTACTTC.

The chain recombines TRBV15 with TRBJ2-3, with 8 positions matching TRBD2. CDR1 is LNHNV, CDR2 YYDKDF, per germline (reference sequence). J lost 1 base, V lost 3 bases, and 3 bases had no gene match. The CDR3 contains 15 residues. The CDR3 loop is CATSSPAGGTDTQYF. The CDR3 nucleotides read TGTGCCACCAGCAGCCCAGCGGGAGGCACAGATACGCAGTATTTT.

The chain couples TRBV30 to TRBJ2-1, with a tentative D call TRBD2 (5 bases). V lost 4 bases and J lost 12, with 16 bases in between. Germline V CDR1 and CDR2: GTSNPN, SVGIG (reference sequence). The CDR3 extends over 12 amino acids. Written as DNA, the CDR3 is TGTGCCTGGACAGGACTGCCAACTGGGCAGTTCTTC. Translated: CAWTGLPTGQFF.

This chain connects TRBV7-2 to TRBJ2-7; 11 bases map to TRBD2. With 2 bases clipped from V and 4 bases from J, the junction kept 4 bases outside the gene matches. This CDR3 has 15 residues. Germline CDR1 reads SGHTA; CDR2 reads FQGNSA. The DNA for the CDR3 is TGTGCCAGCAGCTTATTTTGGACTAGCGGGTACGAGCAGTACTTC. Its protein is CASSLFWTSGYEQYF.

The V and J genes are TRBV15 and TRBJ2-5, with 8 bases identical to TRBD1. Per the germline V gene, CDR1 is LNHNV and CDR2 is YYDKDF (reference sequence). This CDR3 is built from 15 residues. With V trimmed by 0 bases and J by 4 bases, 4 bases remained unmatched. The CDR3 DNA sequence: TGTGCCACCAGCAGAGATAATGGACAGGGAGAGACCCAGTACTTC. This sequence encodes CATSRDNGQGETQYF.

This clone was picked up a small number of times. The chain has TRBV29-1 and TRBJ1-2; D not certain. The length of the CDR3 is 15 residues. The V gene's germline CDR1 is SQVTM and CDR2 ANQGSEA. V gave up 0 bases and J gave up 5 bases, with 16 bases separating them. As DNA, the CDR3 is TGCAGCGTTGAAGATCTCCTCGGGGAAGGGTATGGCTACACCTTC. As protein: CSVEDLLGEGYGYTF.

The CDR3 reads CASNVRRETQYF. CDR3 DNA sequence: TGTGCCAGCAATGTGAGGAGAGAGACCCAGTACTTC. The chain couples TRBV28 to TRBJ2-5; the D is unclear. Trimming took off 7 bases at V and 4 bases at J, with 10 bases between the two ends. Germline lookup yields CDR1 MDHEN and CDR2 SYDVKM. The CDR3 is 12 residues long.

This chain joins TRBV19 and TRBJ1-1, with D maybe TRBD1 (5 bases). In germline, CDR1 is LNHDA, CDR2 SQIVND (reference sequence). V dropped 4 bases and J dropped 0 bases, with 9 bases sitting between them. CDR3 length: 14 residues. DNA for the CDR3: TGTGCCAGTAGTAGACAGAAATTGAACACTGAAGCTTTCTTT. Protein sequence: CASSRQKLNTEAFF.

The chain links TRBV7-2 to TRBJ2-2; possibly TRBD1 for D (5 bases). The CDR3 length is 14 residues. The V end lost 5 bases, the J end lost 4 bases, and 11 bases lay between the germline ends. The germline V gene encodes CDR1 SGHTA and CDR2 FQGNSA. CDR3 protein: CASSPLGATGELFF. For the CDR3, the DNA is TGTGCCAGCAGCCCCCTAGGGGCCACCGGGGAGCTGTTTTTT. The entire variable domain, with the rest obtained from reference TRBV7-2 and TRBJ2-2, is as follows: GAGVSQSPSNKVTEKGKDVELRCDPISGHTALYWYRQSLGQGLEFLIYFQGNSAPDKSGLPSDRFSAERTGGSVSTLTIQRTQQEDSAVYLCASSPLGATGELFFGEGSRLTVL.

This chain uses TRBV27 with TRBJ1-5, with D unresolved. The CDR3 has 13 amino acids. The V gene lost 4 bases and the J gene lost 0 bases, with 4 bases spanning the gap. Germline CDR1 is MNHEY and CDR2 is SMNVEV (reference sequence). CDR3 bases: TGTGCCAGCAGTTCTCTTAGCAATCAGCCCCAGCATTTT. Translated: CASSSLSNQPQHF.

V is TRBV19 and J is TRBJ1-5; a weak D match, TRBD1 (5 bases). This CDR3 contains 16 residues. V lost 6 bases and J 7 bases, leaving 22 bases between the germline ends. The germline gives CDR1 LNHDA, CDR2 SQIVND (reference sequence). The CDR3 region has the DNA TGTGCCAGTAGGCTACTCTCACAGGCGACGGTCCAGCCCCAGCATTTT. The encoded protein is CASRLLSQATVQPQHF.

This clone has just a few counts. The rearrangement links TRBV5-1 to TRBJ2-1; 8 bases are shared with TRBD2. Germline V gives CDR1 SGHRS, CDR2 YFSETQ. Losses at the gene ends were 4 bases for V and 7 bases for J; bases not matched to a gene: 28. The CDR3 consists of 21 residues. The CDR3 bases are TGCGCCAGCAGCCCCCGGGGGAACCAGGGGCGCATAAGCGGGAGTGGGAATGAGCAGTTCTTC. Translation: CASSPRGNQGRISGSGNEQFF. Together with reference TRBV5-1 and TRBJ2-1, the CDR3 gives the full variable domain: KAGVTQTPRYLIKTRGQQVTLSCSPISGHRSVSWYQQTPGQGLQFLFEYFSETQRNKGNFPGRFSGRQFSNSRSEMNVSTLELGDSALYLCASSPRGNQGRISGSGNEQFFGPGTRLTVL.

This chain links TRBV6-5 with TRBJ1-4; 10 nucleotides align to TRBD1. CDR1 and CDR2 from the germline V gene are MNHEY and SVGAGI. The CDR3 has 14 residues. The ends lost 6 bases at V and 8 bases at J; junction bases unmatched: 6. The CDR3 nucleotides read TGTGCCAGCAGCTGGGACAGGGGAGAGGAAAAACTGTTTTTT. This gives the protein CASSWDRGEEKLFF.

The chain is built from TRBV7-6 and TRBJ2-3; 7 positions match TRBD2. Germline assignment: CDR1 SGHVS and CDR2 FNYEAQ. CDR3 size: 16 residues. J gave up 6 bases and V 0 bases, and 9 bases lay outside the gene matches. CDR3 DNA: TGTGCCAGCAGCTTAGCCTTCGCGGGGGAGTGGGATACGCAGTATTTT. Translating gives CASSLAFAGEWDTQYF.

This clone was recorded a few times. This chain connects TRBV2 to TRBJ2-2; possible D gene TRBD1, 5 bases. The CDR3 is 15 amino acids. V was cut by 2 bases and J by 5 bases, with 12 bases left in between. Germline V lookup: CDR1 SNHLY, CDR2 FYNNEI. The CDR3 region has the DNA TGTGCCAGCAGTGAAACAACAGGTGTTACCGGGGAGCTGTTTTTT. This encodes CASSETTGVTGELFF. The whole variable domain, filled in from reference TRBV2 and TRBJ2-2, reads EPEVTQTPSHQVTQMGQEVILRCVPISNHLYFYWYRQILGQKVEFLVSFYNNEISEKSEIFDDQFSVERPDGSNFTLKIRSTKLEDSAMYFCASSETTGVTGELFFGEGSRLTVL.

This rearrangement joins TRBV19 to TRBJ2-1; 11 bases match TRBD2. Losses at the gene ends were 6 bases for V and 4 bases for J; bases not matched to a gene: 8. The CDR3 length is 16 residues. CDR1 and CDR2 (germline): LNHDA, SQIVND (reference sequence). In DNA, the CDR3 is TGTGCCAGTAGCCGTAATAGCGGGAGGGGTTACAATGAGCAGTTCTTC. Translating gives CASSRNSGRGYNEQFF.

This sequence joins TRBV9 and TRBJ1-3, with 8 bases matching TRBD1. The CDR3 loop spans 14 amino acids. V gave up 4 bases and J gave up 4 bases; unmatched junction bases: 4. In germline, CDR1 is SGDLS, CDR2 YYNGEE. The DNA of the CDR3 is TGTGCCAGCAGCTTCCGACAGGGGGGAAACACCATATATTTT. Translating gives CASSFRQGGNTIYF.

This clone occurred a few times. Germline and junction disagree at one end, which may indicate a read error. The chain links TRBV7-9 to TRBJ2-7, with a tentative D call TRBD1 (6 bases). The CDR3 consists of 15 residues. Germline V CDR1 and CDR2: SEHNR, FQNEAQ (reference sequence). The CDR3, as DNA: TGTTCCAGCAGCTTTAGGACCGGGACAAACTACGAGCAGTACTTC. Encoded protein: CSSSFRTGTNYEQYF.

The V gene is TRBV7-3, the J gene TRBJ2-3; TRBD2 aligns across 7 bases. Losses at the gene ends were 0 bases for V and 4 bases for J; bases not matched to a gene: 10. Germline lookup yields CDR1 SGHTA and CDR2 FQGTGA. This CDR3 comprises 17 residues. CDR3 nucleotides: TGTGCCAGCAGCTTAACCGGTGGGGAGGGCGGGCCAGATACGCAGTATTTT. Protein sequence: CASSLTGGEGGPDTQYF.

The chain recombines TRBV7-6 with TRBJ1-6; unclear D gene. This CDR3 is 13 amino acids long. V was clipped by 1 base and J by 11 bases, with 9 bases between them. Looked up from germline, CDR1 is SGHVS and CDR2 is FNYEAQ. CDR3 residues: CASSLVEGAPLHF. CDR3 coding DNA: TGTGCCAGCAGCTTAGTGGAGGGAGCACCCCTCCACTTT.

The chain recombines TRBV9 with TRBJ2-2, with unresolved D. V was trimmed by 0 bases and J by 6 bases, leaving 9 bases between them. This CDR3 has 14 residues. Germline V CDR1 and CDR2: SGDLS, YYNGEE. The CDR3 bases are TGTGCCAGCAGCGTAGCTAATGGTGCCGGGGAGCTGTTTTTT. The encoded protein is CASSVANGAGELFF. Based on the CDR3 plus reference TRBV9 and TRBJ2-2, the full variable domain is DSGVTQTPKHLITATGQRVTLRCSPRSGDLSVYWYQQSLDQGLQFLIQYYNGEERAKGNILERFSAQQFPDLHSELNLSSLELGDSALYFCASSVANGAGELFFGEGSRLTVL.

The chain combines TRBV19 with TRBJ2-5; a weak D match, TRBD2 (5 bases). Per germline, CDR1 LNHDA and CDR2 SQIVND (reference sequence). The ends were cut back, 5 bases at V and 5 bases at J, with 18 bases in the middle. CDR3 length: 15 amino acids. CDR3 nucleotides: TGTGCCAGTAGTTCTACTCCGGGGTATCGGGAGACCCAGTACTTC. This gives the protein CASSSTPGYRETQYF.

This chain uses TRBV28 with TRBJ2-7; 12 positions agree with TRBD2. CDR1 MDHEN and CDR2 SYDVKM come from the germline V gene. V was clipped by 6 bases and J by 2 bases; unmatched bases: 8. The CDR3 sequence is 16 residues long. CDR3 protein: CASRAGLAGFPYEQYF. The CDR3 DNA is TGTGCCAGCAGAGCCGGACTAGCGGGATTCCCCTACGAGCAGTACTTC.

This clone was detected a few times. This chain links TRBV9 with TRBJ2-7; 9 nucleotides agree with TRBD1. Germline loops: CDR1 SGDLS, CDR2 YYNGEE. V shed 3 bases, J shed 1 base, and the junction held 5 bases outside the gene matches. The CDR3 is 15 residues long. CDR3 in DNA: TGTGCCAGCAGCGAACCGGGACAGGGTTCCTACGAGCAGTACTTC. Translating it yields CASSEPGQGSYEQYF.

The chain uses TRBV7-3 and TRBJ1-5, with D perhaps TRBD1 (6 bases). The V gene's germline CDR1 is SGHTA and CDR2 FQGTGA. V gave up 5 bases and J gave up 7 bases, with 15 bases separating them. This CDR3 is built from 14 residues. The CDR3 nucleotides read TGTGCCAGCAGCCCGAGCGGGGGCGGCCAGCCCCAGCATTTT. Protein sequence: CASSPSGGGQPQHF.

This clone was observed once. The CDR3 sequence: CASGSWTGNTGELFF. The CDR3 nucleotides are TGTGCTAGTGGTTCATGGACAGGGAACACCGGGGAGCTGTTTTTT. The chain is built from TRBV12-5 and TRBJ2-2; TRBD1 matches 7 bases. V lost 4 bases, J lost 1 base, and 3 bases stayed unmatched. The V gene's germline CDR1 is LGHNT and CDR2 FRNRAP. The CDR3 length is 15 residues.

CDR3 residues: CASSDDSGRPGSYEQYF. CDR3 in DNA: TGTGCCAGCAGTGATGATAGCGGGAGGCCCGGGTCCTACGAGCAGTACTTC. The chain recombines TRBV25-1 with TRBJ2-7; TRBD2 agrees at 10 bases. With V trimmed by 3 bases and J by 1 base, 9 bases remained unmatched. The length of the CDR3 is 17 residues. Germline V gives CDR1 MGHDK, CDR2 SYGVNS.